This T cell receptor beta chain is from a study of graft-versus-host responses after intestinal transplantation. Study-level findings and limits: Researchers found peak circulating GvH clone levels linked to early post-transplant HvG declines.

The CDR3 runs to 15 residues. The germline gives CDR1 SQVTM, CDR2 ANQGSEA. Trimming took off 4 bases at V and 0 bases at J, with 12 bases between the two ends. A remark on this clone: Its antigen is not identified.

Clones were read by immunoSEQ multiplex PCR, and TCRdb kept only the in-frame ones, dropping some. The sample lists over 10,000 clones, 70% to 90% occurring once. This TCR was sampled from a human patient who received an intestinal transplant, so some T cells may come from the graft donor. The sample was PBMCs, taken after intestinal transplantation. This rearrangement joins TRBV29-1 to TRBJ1-4; a possible D gene is TRBD1 (6 bases). CDR3 nucleotide sequence: TGCAGCGTTGCAGGGGCAGTTGCAACTAATGAAAAACTGTTTTTT. It yields the protein CSVAGAVATNEKLFF.